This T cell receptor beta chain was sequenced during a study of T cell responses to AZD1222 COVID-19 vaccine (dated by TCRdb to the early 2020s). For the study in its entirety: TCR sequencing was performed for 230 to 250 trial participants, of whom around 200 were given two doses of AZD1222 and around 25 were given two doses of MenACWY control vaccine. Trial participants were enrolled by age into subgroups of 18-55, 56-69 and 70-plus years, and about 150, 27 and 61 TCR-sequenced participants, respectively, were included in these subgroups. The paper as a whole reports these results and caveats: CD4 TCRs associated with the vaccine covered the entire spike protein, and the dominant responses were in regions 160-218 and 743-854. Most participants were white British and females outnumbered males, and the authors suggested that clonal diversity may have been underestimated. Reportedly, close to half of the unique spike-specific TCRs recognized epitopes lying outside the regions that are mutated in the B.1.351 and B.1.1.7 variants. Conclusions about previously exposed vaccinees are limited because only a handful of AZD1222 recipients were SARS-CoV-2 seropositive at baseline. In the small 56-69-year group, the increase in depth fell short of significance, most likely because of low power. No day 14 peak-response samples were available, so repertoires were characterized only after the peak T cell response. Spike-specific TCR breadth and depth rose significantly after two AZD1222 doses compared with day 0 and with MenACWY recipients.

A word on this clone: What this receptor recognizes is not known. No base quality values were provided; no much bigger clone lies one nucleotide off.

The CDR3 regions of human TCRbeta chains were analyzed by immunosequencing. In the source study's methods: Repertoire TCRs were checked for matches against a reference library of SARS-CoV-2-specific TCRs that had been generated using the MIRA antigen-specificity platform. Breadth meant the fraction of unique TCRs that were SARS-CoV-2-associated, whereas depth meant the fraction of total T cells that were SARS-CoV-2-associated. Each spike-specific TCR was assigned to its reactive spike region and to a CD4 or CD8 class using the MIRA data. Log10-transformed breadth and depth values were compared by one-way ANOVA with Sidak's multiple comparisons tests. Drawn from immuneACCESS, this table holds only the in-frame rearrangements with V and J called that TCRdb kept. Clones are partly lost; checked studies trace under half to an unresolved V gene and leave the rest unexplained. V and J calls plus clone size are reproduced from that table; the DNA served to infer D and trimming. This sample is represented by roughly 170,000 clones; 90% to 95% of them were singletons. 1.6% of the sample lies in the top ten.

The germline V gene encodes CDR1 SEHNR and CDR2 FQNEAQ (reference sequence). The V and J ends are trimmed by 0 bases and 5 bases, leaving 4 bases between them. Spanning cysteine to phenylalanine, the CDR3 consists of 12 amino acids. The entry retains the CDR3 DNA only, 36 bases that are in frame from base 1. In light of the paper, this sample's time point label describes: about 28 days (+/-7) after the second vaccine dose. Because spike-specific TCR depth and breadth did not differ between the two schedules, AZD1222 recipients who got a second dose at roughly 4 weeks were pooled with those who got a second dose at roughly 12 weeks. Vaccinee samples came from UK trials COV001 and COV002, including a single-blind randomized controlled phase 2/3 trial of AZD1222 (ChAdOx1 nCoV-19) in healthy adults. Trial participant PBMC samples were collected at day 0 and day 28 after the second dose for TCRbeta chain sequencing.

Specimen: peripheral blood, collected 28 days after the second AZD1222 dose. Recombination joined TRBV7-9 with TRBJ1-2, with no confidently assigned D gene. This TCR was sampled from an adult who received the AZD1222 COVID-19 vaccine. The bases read TGTGCCAGCAGCTTAGCTGGATATGGCTACACCTTC. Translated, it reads CASSLAGYGYTF.